This T cell receptor (beta chain) was recovered during a study of control samples from healthy donors and cancer patients. Some clones are missing from TCRdb's copy, which holds only in-frame ones; the method was immunoSEQ multiplex PCR. The table has just over 150,000 clones, 70% to 90% seen once; the top ten hold approximately 12%. Per germline, CDR1 SGHVS and CDR2 FNYEAQ. This CDR3 region has 14 residues. The V and J ends lost 3 bases and 7 bases respectively, with 16 bases between them. Sequencing used blood. This clonotype was obtained from a man aged 25-45 years in good health. The chain carries TRBV7-6 and TRBJ2-7, with D tentatively TRBD2 (7 bases). This CDR3 reads CASSLLGGLEEQYF. Here the CDR3 DNA reads TGTGCCAGCAGCTTGTTGGGGGGGCTGGAAGAGCAGTACTTC.